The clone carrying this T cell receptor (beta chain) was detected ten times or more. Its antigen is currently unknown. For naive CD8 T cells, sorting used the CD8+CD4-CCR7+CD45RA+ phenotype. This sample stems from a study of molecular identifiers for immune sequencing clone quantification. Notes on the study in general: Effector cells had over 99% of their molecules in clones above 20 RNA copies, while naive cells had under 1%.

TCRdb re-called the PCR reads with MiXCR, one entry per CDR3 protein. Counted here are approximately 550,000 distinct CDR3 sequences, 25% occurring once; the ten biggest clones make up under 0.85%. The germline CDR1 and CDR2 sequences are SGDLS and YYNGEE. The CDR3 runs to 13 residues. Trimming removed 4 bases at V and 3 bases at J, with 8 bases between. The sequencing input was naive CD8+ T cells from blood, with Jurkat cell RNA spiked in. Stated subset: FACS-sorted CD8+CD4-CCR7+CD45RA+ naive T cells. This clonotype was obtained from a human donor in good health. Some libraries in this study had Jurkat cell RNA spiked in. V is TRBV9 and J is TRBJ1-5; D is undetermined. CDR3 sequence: CASSPADNQPQHF. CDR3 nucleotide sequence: TGTGCCAGCAGCCCGGCGGACAATCAGCCCCAGCATTTT.